The source of this TCR beta chain is a study of T cell responses to AZD1222 COVID-19 vaccine. Findings and limits, study-wide: Repertoire samples came only from after the peak T cell response.

With respect to this clone: Its cognate antigen is unknown.

Clones were read by immunoSEQ multiplex PCR, and TCRdb kept only the in-frame ones, dropping some. Among under 150,000 clones listed, more than 85% were seen once. Germline CDR1 and CDR2: SGHRS and YFSETQ. V was trimmed by 7 bases and J by 3 bases, leaving 17 bases between them. This CDR3 has 14 amino acids. The clonotype was recovered from an adult in good health. This specimen was peripheral blood, taken on day 0 of AZD1222 vaccination. The rearrangement joins TRBV5-1 to TRBJ2-7, with D maybe TRBD2 (7 bases). The CDR3 loop reads CASGSGTLYYEQYF. The CDR3 DNA reads TGCGCCAGCGGAAGCGGGACACTATACTACGAGCAGTACTTC.